These 23 T cell receptor beta chains came from one sample sequenced in a study of cytotoxic CD8 clonotypes in ibrutinib-treated CLL. Repertoires were generated with immunoSEQ multiplex PCR, while TCRdb's copy carries only in-frame clones and drops some. The table shows around 310,000 clones, with 70% to 80% occurring only once. The source was PBMCs, collected before ibrutinib treatment. All receptors come from a human donor with chronic lymphocytic leukemia.

The V and J genes are TRBV5-1 and TRBJ2-1; a possible D gene is TRBD2 (5 bases). The CDR3 extends over 15 amino acids. Germline lookup yields CDR1 SGHRS and CDR2 YFSETQ. V dropped 0 bases and J dropped 8 bases, with 15 bases sitting between them. CDR3 in DNA: TGCGCCAGCAGCTTGGCTGGGGTTACCGGGGATGAGCAGTTCTTC. As protein: CASSLAGVTGDEQFF.

This clone was detected a few times. CDR3: CASSLGWTNEKLFF. Here the CDR3 DNA reads TGTGCCAGCAGCTTAGGATGGACTAATGAAAAACTGTTTTTT. The genes are TRBV11-2 and TRBJ1-4; D uncertain. The CDR3 consists of 14 residues. V lost 1 base and J lost 2, with 5 bases in between. Germline V gene sequence: CDR1 SGHAT, CDR2 FQNNGV.

V gene TRBV4-2 combines with J gene TRBJ2-5; 7 bases align to TRBD2. The CDR3 loop spans 16 amino acids. V lost 0 bases and J lost 3; bases outside the gene matches: 7. Germline V gene lookup returns CDR1 LGHNA and CDR2 YNFKEQ. CDR3 DNA sequence: TGTGCCAGCAGCCAAGAAGCTTCCCTAGCGGAAGAGACCCAGTACTTC. This encodes CASSQEASLAEETQYF.

V gene TRBV6-5 combines with J gene TRBJ2-5; D not resolved. The CDR3 runs 15 residues. With 7 bases removed from V and 4 bases from J, the gap between germline ends came to 19 bases. Germline loops: CDR1 MNHEY, CDR2 SVGAGI. The CDR3, as DNA: TGTGCCAGCACCGATTTTAGGGTAAGGCGAGAGACCCAGTACTTC. Translation: CASTDFRVRRETQYF.

J is TRBJ2-7 and V is TRBV4-3; TRBD2 matches at 9 bases. The J segment lost 0 bases and the V segment lost 3 bases, leaving 6 bases of the junction unmatched. This CDR3 spans 16 amino acids. Germline lookup yields CDR1 LGHNA and CDR2 YSLEER. CDR3 nucleotide sequence: TGCGCCAGCAGCCATCTCGCGGGAGGGGTCTCCTACGAGCAGTACTTC. It encodes CASSHLAGGVSYEQYF.

Concerning this clone itself: A junction boundary mismatches the germline segment, possibly from a read error. The V call is TRBV7-7, the J call TRBJ2-1, with 12 positions matching TRBD2. The length of the CDR3 is 15 residues. The germline V gene encodes CDR1 SSHAT and CDR2 FNYEAQ (reference sequence). CDR3 residues: CASSKRLAGDNEQFF. DNA of the CDR3: TGTGCTAGCAGCAAAAGACTAGCGGGAGACAATGAGCAGTTCTTC.

CDR3 region: CASSSGFDYEQYF. CDR3 sequence (DNA): TGTGCCAGCAGTTCAGGTTTCGACTACGAGCAGTACTTC. The V gene is TRBV6-6, the J gene TRBJ2-7; D not certain. This CDR3 is 13 amino acids long. Germline loops: CDR1 MNHNY, CDR2 SVGAGI (reference sequence). Trimming stripped 4 bases from V and 3 bases from J, with 10 bases between.

This rearrangement joins TRBV5-1 to TRBJ1-1; D gene ambiguous. The CDR3 is 15 residues long. The V gene lost 0 bases and the J gene lost 0 bases, with 9 bases spanning the gap. Germline assignment: CDR1 SGHRS and CDR2 YFSETQ. Written as DNA, the CDR3 is TGCGCCAGCAGCTTGGCCCGGGGTTTGAACACTGAAGCTTTCTTT. This codes for CASSLARGLNTEAFF.

There are a few counts of this clone. This chain connects TRBV4-3 to TRBJ2-4; TRBD2 matches 11 bases. The germline V gene encodes CDR1 LGHNA and CDR2 YSLEER. V dropped 0 bases and J dropped 9; count of bases not matched to a gene: 7. This CDR3 comprises 16 residues. CDR3: CASSQELAGVPSIQYF. The CDR3 region has the DNA TGCGCCAGCAGCCAAGAACTAGCGGGAGTTCCGAGCATTCAGTACTTC.

The chain links TRBV7-6 to TRBJ2-7, with 11 bases matching TRBD2. The germline gives CDR1 SGHVS, CDR2 FNYEAQ. J lost 1 base, V lost 6 bases, and 8 bases had no gene match. There are 16 residues in the CDR3. CDR3 region: CASSKLGLAVSYEQYF. In DNA form, the CDR3 reads TGTGCCAGCAGTAAACTGGGACTAGCGGTTTCCTACGAGCAGTACTTC.

This chain connects TRBV28 to TRBJ2-7; 9 bases are a match to TRBD1. Germline CDR1 is MDHEN and CDR2 is SYDVKM. The CDR3 runs 15 residues. With V trimmed by 10 bases and J by 3 bases, 13 bases remained unmatched. In nucleotides, the CDR3 is TGTGCCACCCAGAGGGGGGGACAGGGTCTCTACGAGCAGTACTTC. This gives the protein CATQRGGQGLYEQYF.

V gene TRBV27 combines with J gene TRBJ1-1; 11 bases agree with TRBD1. This CDR3 comprises 17 residues. Germline V gives CDR1 MNHEY, CDR2 SMNVEV (reference sequence). J was trimmed by 0 bases and V by 2 bases; bases with no gene match: 5. The CDR3 loop is CASSLRGQGELNTEAFF. The CDR3 nucleotides read TGTGCCAGCAGTTTAAGGGGACAGGGGGAGTTGAACACTGAAGCTTTCTTT.

This clone came up once. This chain uses TRBV7-2 with TRBJ2-7; 8 bases are a match to TRBD2. The germline V gene has CDR1 SGHTA and CDR2 FQGNSA. The CDR3 has 15 residues. V shed 5 bases and J 5 bases; nucleotides not matched to a gene: 11. This CDR3 is CASSPWQAGVHEQYF. CDR3 nucleotide sequence: TGTGCCAGCAGCCCTTGGCAAGCGGGAGTCCACGAGCAGTACTTC. Combining the CDR3 with reference TRBV7-2 and TRBJ2-7 gives the whole variable domain GAGVSQSPSNKVTEKGKDVELRCDPISGHTALYWYRQSLGQGLEFLIYFQGNSAPDKSGLPSDRFSAERTGGSVSTLTIQRTQQEDSAVYLCASSPWQAGVHEQYFGPGTRLTVT.

The chain carries TRBV19 and TRBJ1-2, with 7 positions matching TRBD1. This CDR3 comprises 14 residues. V was clipped by 1 base and J by 5 bases; unmatched bases: 4. In germline, CDR1 is LNHDA, CDR2 SQIVND (reference sequence). The CDR3 nucleotides read TGTGCCAGTAGTATAGCCAGGGGGAGTTATGGCTACACCTTC. Encoded protein: CASSIARGSYGYTF.

The chain has TRBV2 and TRBJ2-1; D not certain. V was pared by 5 bases and J by 1 base, with 9 bases between. This CDR3 is built from 14 residues. Germline CDR1 and CDR2: SNHLY and FYNNEI. CDR3 in DNA: TGTGCCAGCAGTCCTCAGACTTCCTACAATGAGCAGTTCTTC. Its translation is CASSPQTSYNEQFF.

J is TRBJ2-2 and V is TRBV5-1; TRBD1 might be the D (6 bases). V was cut by 1 base and J by 6 bases, with 19 bases left in between. Germline assignment: CDR1 SGHRS and CDR2 YFSETQ. This CDR3 spans 17 amino acids. CDR3 DNA: TGCGCCAGCAGCTTGTCACAGGGAAGAAGCCAAGCCGGGGAGCTGTTTTTT. Protein product: CASSLSQGRSQAGELFF.

The chain joins TRBV30 to TRBJ2-5; D call uncertain. This CDR3 is built from 13 residues. Germline assignment: CDR1 GTSNPN and CDR2 SVGIG (reference sequence). Trimming took 8 bases from V and 4 from J, leaving 17 bases between them. CDR3 region: CAHHRARGETQYF. CDR3 nucleotides: TGTGCCCACCACCGGGCCCGTGGAGAGACCCAGTACTTC.

V is TRBV28 and J is TRBJ2-7; 8 bases align to TRBD1. The CDR3 runs 15 residues. Germline trimming cut 4 bases from V and 0 bases from J; bases unmatched to any gene: 5. Germline CDR1 reads MDHEN; CDR2 reads SYDVKM. The CDR3 DNA sequence: TGTGCCAGCAGTTCAGGGGGCGGAAGCTCCTACGAGCAGTACTTC. This codes for CASSSGGGSSYEQYF. Full variable domain (outside the CDR3, taken from reference TRBV28 and TRBJ2-7): DVKVTQSSRYLVKRTGEKVFLECVQDMDHENMFWYRQDPGLGLRLIYFSYDVKMKEKGDIPEGYSVSREKKERFSLILESASTNQTSMYLCASSSGGGSSYEQYFGPGTRLTVT.

The J gene is TRBJ2-3, the V gene TRBV4-2; D remains ambiguous. Deletions cut 1 base from V and 0 bases from J, with 11 bases between. Looked up from germline, CDR1 is LGHNA and CDR2 is YNFKEQ. CDR3 length equals 16 residues. This chain's CDR3 is CASSQGSETSTDTQYF. For the CDR3, the DNA is TGTGCCAGCAGCCAAGGATCCGAAACTAGCACAGATACGCAGTATTTT.

The gene calls are TRBV4-3 and TRBJ2-3, with a weak D call TRBD2 (5 bases). The CDR3 consists of 16 residues. Germline CDR1 LGHNA, CDR2 YSLEER. The V end was cut by 3 bases, the J end by 3 bases, with 16 bases between. As DNA, the CDR3 is TGCGCCAGCAGCCAGGCTAGCTCGGGGTGGACAGATACGCAGTATTTT. Its translation: CASSQASSGWTDTQYF.

This chain links TRBV9 with TRBJ1-5, with 9 bases fitting TRBD1. Germline CDR1 reads SGDLS; CDR2 reads YYNGEE. The CDR3 runs 15 residues. V lost 5 bases, J lost 7 bases, and 10 bases stayed unmatched. CDR3 DNA sequence: TGTGCCAGCAGGTACTCCGGGACAGGGAGCCAGCCCCAGCATTTT. Residues: CASRYSGTGSQPQHF. Looking up the rest from reference TRBV9 and TRBJ1-5 gives the full variable domain: DSGVTQTPKHLITATGQRVTLRCSPRSGDLSVYWYQQSLDQGLQFLIQYYNGEERAKGNILERFSAQQFPDLHSELNLSSLELGDSALYFCASRYSGTGSQPQHFGDGTRLSIL.

The rearrangement uses TRBV25-1 and TRBJ2-2, with TRBD1 matching over 8 bases. V lost 6 bases and J lost 7; bases outside the gene matches: 10. The CDR3 runs 15 residues. Per germline, CDR1 MGHDK and CDR2 SYGVNS. CDR3 nucleotides: TGTGCCAGCAGCGACTCAGGGGGCGGAATCGGGGAGCTGTTTTTT. Translation: CASSDSGGGIGELFF.

Points on this clone: Distinct nucleotide sequences in the sample also encode this CDR3. The chain couples TRBV7-9 to TRBJ2-7, with unresolved D. The CDR3 consists of 13 residues. The germline V gene has CDR1 SEHNR and CDR2 FQNEAQ (reference sequence). V lost 5 bases and J 3 bases, leaving 11 bases between the germline ends. CDR3 nucleotides: TGTGCCAGCAGCCTAGGCGGCCTCTACGAGCAGTACTTC. This codes for CASSLGGLYEQYF. Full variable domain (remainder filled in from reference TRBV7-9 and TRBJ2-7): DTGVSQNPRHKITKRGQNVTFRCDPISEHNRLYWYRQTLGQGPEFLTYFQNEAQLEKSRLLSDRFSAERPKGSFSTLEIQRTEQGDSAMYLCASSLGGLYEQYFGPGTRLTVT.